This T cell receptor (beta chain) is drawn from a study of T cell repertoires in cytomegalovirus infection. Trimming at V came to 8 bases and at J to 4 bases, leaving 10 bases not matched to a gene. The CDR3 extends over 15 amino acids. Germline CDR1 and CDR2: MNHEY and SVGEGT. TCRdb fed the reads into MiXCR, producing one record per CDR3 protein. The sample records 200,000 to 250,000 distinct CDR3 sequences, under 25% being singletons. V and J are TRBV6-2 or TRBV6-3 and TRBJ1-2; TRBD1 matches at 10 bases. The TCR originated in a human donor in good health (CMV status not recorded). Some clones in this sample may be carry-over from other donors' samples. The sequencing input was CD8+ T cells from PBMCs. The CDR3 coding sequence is TGTGCCAGCGCGGAGACTTGGACAGGGGGCTATGGCTACACCTTC. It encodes CASAETWTGGYGYTF.